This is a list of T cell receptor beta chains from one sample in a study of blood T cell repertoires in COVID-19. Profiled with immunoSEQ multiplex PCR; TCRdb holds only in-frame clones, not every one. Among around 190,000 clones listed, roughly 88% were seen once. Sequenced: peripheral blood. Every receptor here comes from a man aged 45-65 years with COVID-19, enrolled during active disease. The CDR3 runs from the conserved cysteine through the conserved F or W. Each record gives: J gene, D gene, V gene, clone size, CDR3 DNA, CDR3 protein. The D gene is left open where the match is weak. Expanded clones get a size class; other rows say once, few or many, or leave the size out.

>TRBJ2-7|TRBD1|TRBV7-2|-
TGTGCCAGCAGCTTAGCAGTGGGGACAGGGTTGAATCCGAGCTCCTACGAGCAGTACTTC
CASSLAVGTGLNPSSYEQYF
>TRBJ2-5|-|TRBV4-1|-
TGCGCCAGCAGCCAAGATTCCGGGGGAGGAGAAGAGACCCAGTACTTC
CASSQDSGGGEETQYF
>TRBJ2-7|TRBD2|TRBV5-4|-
TGTGCCAGCAGCAGGCTGGCGGGGGACGAGCAGTACTTC
CASSRLAGDEQYF
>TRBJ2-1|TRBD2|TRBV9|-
TGTGCCAGCAGCTTCGGGACTAGCGGCTCCTACAATGAGCAGTTCTTC
CASSFGTSGSYNEQFF
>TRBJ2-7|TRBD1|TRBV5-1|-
TGCGCCAGCAGCACAGGGACAGGGGTCCACGAGCAGTACTTC
CASSTGTGVHEQYF
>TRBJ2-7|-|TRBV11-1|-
TGTGCCAGCAGCTTTCAAAGAGGGGGATACCCCTACGAGCAGTACTTC
CASSFQRGGYPYEQYF
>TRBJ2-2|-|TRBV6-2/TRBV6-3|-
TGTGCCAGCAGTGACTACTCCGGCGGGGAGCTGTTTTTT
CASSDYSGGELFF
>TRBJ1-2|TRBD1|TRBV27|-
TGTGCCAGCAGTCCGTTCAACAGGGGTAACGGCTACACCTTC
CASSPFNRGNGYTF
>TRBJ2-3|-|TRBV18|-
TGTGCCAGCTCACCACCTTCGCGCGGAGGAGATACGCAGTATTTT
CASSPPSRGGDTQYF
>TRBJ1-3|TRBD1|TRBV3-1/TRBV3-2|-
TGTGCCAGCAGCCTCGGACCCCAGGGGGCGTTTGGAAACACCATATATTTT
CASSLGPQGAFGNTIYF
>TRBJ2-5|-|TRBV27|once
TGTGCCAGCAGTTTACAGGCCCCAGGAGGGTCGTACCAAGAGACCCAGTACTTC
CASSLQAPGGSYQETQYF
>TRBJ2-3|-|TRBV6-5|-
TGTGCCAGCAGATCAGTCACAGATACGCAGTATTTT
CASRSVTDTQYF
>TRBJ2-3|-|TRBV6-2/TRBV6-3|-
TGTGCCAGCAGCCTAAGCCGTGGGGGGATCACAGATACGCAGTATTTT
CASSLSRGGITDTQYF
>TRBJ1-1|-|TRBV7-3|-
TGTGCCAGCAGCTTAACCCCCGCCTTAGGGGGAAACACTGAAGCTTTCTTT
CASSLTPALGGNTEAFF
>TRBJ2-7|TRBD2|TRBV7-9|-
TGTGCCAGCAGCTGGGGGACTAGCGGAACCTACGAGCAGTACTTC
CASSWGTSGTYEQYF
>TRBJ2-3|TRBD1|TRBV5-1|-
TGCGCCAGCAGCTTGAGGGGACAGTGGACTAGCACAGATACGCAGTATTTT
CASSLRGQWTSTDTQYF
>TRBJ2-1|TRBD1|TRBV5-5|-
TGTGCCAGCAGCTTGTCGGGACAGGGTCTGTATGAGCAGTTCTTC
CASSLSGQGLYEQFF
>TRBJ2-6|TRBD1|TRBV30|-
TGTGCCTGGGAACTGTGGGACAGGGGGATAGGTGGGGCCAACGTCCTGACTTTC
CAWELWDRGIGGANVLTF
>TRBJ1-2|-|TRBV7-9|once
TGTGCCAGCAGCTTGCAGGTGTGGGGCTACACCTTC
CASSLQVWGYTF